The clone carrying this T cell receptor beta chain came up many times. Its antigen is undetermined. Trimming took 4 bases from V and 7 from J; bases not matched to a gene: 5. Germline V gene lookup returns CDR1 SGHNT and CDR2 YENEEA. This CDR3 contains 14 residues. Each CDR3 protein is one row after TCRdb ran MiXCR on the multiplex PCR reads. The sample yields approximately 130,000 distinct CDR3 sequences, about 20% seen once. The data stem from a study of breast tumors, draining lymph nodes, adjacent tissues. Whole-study results and caveats: Compared with lymph nodes, tumors were less diverse; compared with nontumor tissue, more.

Breast cancer patients provided tissue from their axillary draining lymph nodes. The receptor was derived from a female donor with breast cancer. Some clones in this sample may be carry-over from other donors' samples. The sequencing sample was made of axillary lymph node tissue. The chain carries TRBV11-3 and TRBJ2-1; TRBD2 agrees at 9 bases. Here the CDR3 reads CASSSLAGVNEQFF. As DNA, the CDR3 is TGTGCCAGCAGCTCATTAGCGGGAGTTAATGAGCAGTTCTTC.